The 12 T cell receptor beta chains reported below all come from one sample, sequenced in a study of neurological immune-mediated disorders. TCRdb redid the calling of the 5' RACE reads with MiXCR, one entry per CDR3 protein. The sample has about 48,000 distinct CDR3 sequences; approximately 10% are singletons. The sequenced sample consisted of PBMCs. The receptors stem from a woman aged 40-49 years with HTLV-1-associated myelopathy (HAM/TSP).

A remark on this clonotype: It may be a read error: a sequence one base away is much more abundant. V gene TRBV11-2 combines with J gene TRBJ2-2; tentatively, D is TRBD2 (5 bases). This CDR3 comprises 14 residues. CDR1 is SGHAT, CDR2 FQNNGV, per germline. The germline V and J ends were trimmed by 4 bases and 5 bases, with 11 bases remaining between them. CDR3 DNA sequence: TGTGCCAGCAGCTCGGGGATGGGGACCGGGGAGCTGTTTTTT. Translation: CASSSGMGTGELFF.

This clonotype came up many times. The chain employs TRBV4-3 and TRBJ2-7; perhaps D is TRBD1 or TRBD2 (7 bases each). This CDR3 has 16 residues. Trimming stripped 2 bases from V and 6 bases from J, with 20 bases between. Germline V gene data show CDR1 as LGHNA and CDR2 as YSLEER. The CDR3 region has the DNA TGCGCCAGCAGCCAACTTGGAGCGGGACAGATCTTCGAGCAGTACTTC. Translated, it gives CASSQLGAGQIFEQYF.

V is TRBV6-1 and J is TRBJ2-2, with D possibly being TRBD1 (5 bases). The CDR3 spans 15 residues. From germline, CDR1 is MNHNS and CDR2 SASEGT. Deletions cut 2 bases from V and 8 bases from J, with 15 bases between. CDR3 loop: CASSEWTTAGGELFF. In DNA, the CDR3 is TGTGCCAGCAGTGAATGGACAACGGCCGGTGGGGAGCTGTTTTTT.

This clonotype was seen repeatedly, ten times or more. V and J are TRBV6-5 and TRBJ1-2, with D perhaps matching TRBD1 (6 bases). The CDR3 is made up of 14 amino acids. CDR1 and CDR2 from the germline V gene are MNHEY and SVGAGI. The V end was cut by 7 bases, the J end by 4 bases, with 16 bases between. Written as DNA, the CDR3 is TGTGCCAGCAAACGGACAGCTTCGTTCTATGGCTACACCTTC. This codes for CASKRTASFYGYTF.

This clonotype was detected many times. J is TRBJ1-1 and V is TRBV5-1; D possibly corresponds to TRBD1 (5 bases). V was trimmed by 4 bases and J by 1 base, leaving 17 bases between them. The CDR3 length is 16 residues. Germline V gives CDR1 SGHRS, CDR2 YFSETQ. CDR3 protein: CASSPVVGQGNTEAFF. Here the CDR3 DNA reads TGCGCCAGCAGCCCCGTGGTGGGGCAGGGGAACACTGAAGCTTTCTTT. Full variable domain (missing parts from reference TRBV5-1 and TRBJ1-1): KAGVTQTPRYLIKTRGQQVTLSCSPISGHRSVSWYQQTPGQGLQFLFEYFSETQRNKGNFPGRFSGRQFSNSRSEMNVSTLELGDSALYLCASSPVVGQGNTEAFFGQGTRLTVV.

This clonotype appeared many times. The chain couples TRBV6-1 to TRBJ2-2, with D unclear. Germline CDR1 is MNHNS and CDR2 is SASEGT. V lost 6 bases to trimming and J lost 4 bases, with 3 bases between them. The CDR3 extends over 11 amino acids. Here the CDR3 DNA reads TGTGCCAGCAGAACCACCGGGGAGCTGTTTTTT. Translating it yields CASRTTGELFF.

This clonotype was picked up many times. This rearrangement joins TRBV9 to TRBJ2-5, with 15 bases identical to TRBD2. The V and J ends lost 4 bases and 2 bases, in that order; junction bases with no gene match: 12. Germline V gives CDR1 SGDLS, CDR2 YYNGEE. The CDR3 totals 19 residues. The CDR3 loop reads CASSPRTSGGASTQETQYF. The CDR3 DNA reads TGTGCCAGCAGCCCACGGACTAGCGGGGGGGCCAGTACACAAGAGACCCAGTACTTC.

This clonotype is deemed medium-sized (0.01 to 0.1%). The genes are TRBV18 and TRBJ2-3; D is possibly TRBD2 (5 bases). Germline CDR1 is KGHSH and CDR2 is LQKENI. Deletions cut 0 bases from V and 0 bases from J, with 7 bases between. This CDR3 has 15 amino acids. Here the CDR3 reads CASSPPRASTDTQYF. Here the CDR3 DNA reads TGTGCCAGCTCACCACCGCGGGCTAGCACAGATACGCAGTATTTT.

Only one count was recorded for this clonotype. At one end, the junction sequence differs from germline, possibly due to a read error. The rearrangement links TRBV4-1 to TRBJ2-3; possible D gene TRBD1, 5 bases. This CDR3 is built from 14 residues. CDR1 is MGHRA, CDR2 YSYEKL, per germline. In DNA, the CDR3 is TGTGCCAGCAGCCAGGACATTGGCACAGATACGCAGTATTTT. This translates into CASSQDIGTDTQYF.

This clonotype was seen repeatedly, ten times or more. The chain uses TRBV5-1 and TRBJ2-3, with a tentative D call TRBD2 (5 bases). Trimming removed 0 bases at V and 0 bases at J, with 11 bases between. The germline gives CDR1 SGHRS, CDR2 YFSETQ. This CDR3 has 16 amino acids. The CDR3 sequence: CASSLGGGPSTDTQYF. The CDR3 nucleotides are TGCGCCAGCAGCTTGGGAGGCGGGCCTAGCACAGATACGCAGTATTTT. Full variable domain (remainder filled in from reference TRBV5-1 and TRBJ2-3): KAGVTQTPRYLIKTRGQQVTLSCSPISGHRSVSWYQQTPGQGLQFLFEYFSETQRNKGNFPGRFSGRQFSNSRSEMNVSTLELGDSALYLCASSLGGGPSTDTQYFGPGTRLTVL.

This clonotype was observed many times. This chain joins TRBV7-2 and TRBJ2-7; perhaps D is TRBD1 or TRBD2 (5 bases each). The CDR3 runs 15 residues. Trimming removed 3 bases at V and 0 bases at J, with 12 bases between. Germline lookup yields CDR1 SGHTA and CDR2 FQGNSA. DNA for the CDR3: TGTGCCAGCAGCTTGGGACCAATTCCCTCCTACGAGCAGTACTTC. It translates to CASSLGPIPSYEQYF.

The chain carries TRBV29-1 and TRBJ2-3; TRBD2 matches at 8 bases. The CDR3 runs to 15 residues. The germline CDR1 and CDR2 sequences are SQVTM and ANQGSEA. The trim removed 6 bases at V and 6 bases at J, leaving 14 bases unmatched. In DNA, the CDR3 is TGCAGCGTCGAGACTAGCGTGGGCGTTCGGGATACGCAGTATTTT. Its protein product is CSVETSVGVRDTQYF.